The present T cell receptor (beta chain) was sequenced within a study of T cells in localized non-small cell lung cancer. Assay: immunoSEQ multiplex PCR; the TCRdb copy retains only in-frame clones and omits some. Of roughly 39,000 clones listed, around 79% are singletons. Study observations and caveats: Clonality peaked in uninvolved adjacent lung rather than tumor. Appearing in adjacent lung were a median approximately 50 of the top 100 tumor clones. One tumor region alone was sequenced, and heterogeneity therefore remains possible.

A remark on this clone: Antigen: not known.

This CDR3 comprises 16 residues. CDR1 is MNHEY, CDR2 SMNVEV, per germline (reference sequence). V lost 6 bases to trimming and J lost 3 bases; unmatched junction nucleotides: 9. The sample here was PBMCs, taken before any cancer treatment. The chain combines TRBV27 with TRBJ2-5; 11 nucleotides align to TRBD1. The origin of this receptor is a woman aged 35 to 75 with stage II squamous cell lung carcinoma. For the CDR3, the DNA is TGTGCCAGCAGCCCGATCGGACAGGGGGCGAAAGAGACCCAGTACTTC. Its translation is CASSPIGQGAKETQYF.